Listed below are T cell receptor beta chains from one sample, sequenced in a study of blood T cell repertoires in COVID-19. This table comes from immunoSEQ multiplex PCR, and its TCRdb copy is limited to in-frame clones, with some not included. The data show tens of thousands of clones, nearly 90% seen once. Sequenced: peripheral blood. The origin of the receptors is a human donor with acute or convalescent COVID-19. The donor label of this sample is uncertain. Each CDR3 is given with its conserved first and last residue. A D gene is named only where the DNA matches it firmly. Part of the rows lack a size; the others show once, few, many or a class for expanded clones.

abundance: few; v_gene: TRBV2; d_gene: .; j_gene: TRBJ2-1; CDR3aa: CASNPGSSYNEQFF; CDR3nt: TGTGCCAGCAATCCCGGGAGCTCCTACAATGAGCAGTTCTTC
abundance: .; v_gene: TRBV5-1; d_gene: .; j_gene: TRBJ1-1; CDR3aa: CASSLDTGNTEAFF; CDR3nt: TGCGCCAGCAGCTTGGATACCGGGAACACTGAAGCTTTCTTT
abundance: .; v_gene: TRBV18; d_gene: .; j_gene: TRBJ2-1; CDR3aa: CASSPLPTSFNEQFF; CDR3nt: TGTGCCAGCTCACCGCTCCCGACTAGTTTCAATGAGCAGTTCTTC
abundance: .; v_gene: TRBV19; d_gene: TRBD1; j_gene: TRBJ2-5; CDR3aa: CASSDRGSQETQYF; CDR3nt: TGTGCCAGTAGTGACAGGGGGTCCCAAGAGACCCAGTACTTC
abundance: .; v_gene: TRBV7-2; d_gene: .; j_gene: TRBJ1-5; CDR3aa: CASSLVQSNQPQHF; CDR3nt: TGTGCCAGCAGCTTAGTACAAAGCAATCAGCCCCAGCATTTT
abundance: .; v_gene: TRBV7-9; d_gene: TRBD2; j_gene: TRBJ2-1; CDR3aa: CASSWSGSEQFF; CDR3nt: TGTGCCAGCAGCTGGAGCGGGAGCGAGCAGTTCTTC
abundance: .; v_gene: TRBV7-9; d_gene: .; j_gene: TRBJ1-5; CDR3aa: CASSPTGVQPQHF; CDR3nt: TGTGCCAGCAGCCCCACCGGGGTTCAGCCCCAGCATTTT
abundance: .; v_gene: TRBV5-1; d_gene: .; j_gene: TRBJ2-3; CDR3aa: CASSLYNTDTQYF; CDR3nt: TGCGCCAGCAGCTTGTATAACACAGATACGCAGTATTTT
abundance: once; v_gene: TRBV24-1; d_gene: TRBD1; j_gene: TRBJ1-6; CDR3aa: CAPRGSHNSPLHF; CDR3nt: TGTGCACCCAGGGGGTCTCATAATTCACCCCTCCACTTT
abundance: .; v_gene: TRBV7-3; d_gene: TRBD2; j_gene: TRBJ2-1; CDR3aa: CASNLSPGGYNEQFF; CDR3nt: TGTGCCAGCAATCTCTCCCCCGGGGGGTACAATGAGCAGTTCTTC
abundance: .; v_gene: TRBV6-6; d_gene: .; j_gene: TRBJ1-1; CDR3aa: CASSPAGNTEAFF; CDR3nt: TGTGCCAGCAGCCCAGCAGGGAACACTGAAGCTTTCTTT
abundance: .; v_gene: TRBV4-3; d_gene: TRBD2; j_gene: TRBJ2-2; CDR3aa: CASSQGRGANTGELFF; CDR3nt: TGCGCCAGCAGCCAAGGGCGGGGGGCGAACACCGGGGAGCTGTTTTTT
abundance: .; v_gene: TRBV30; d_gene: .; j_gene: TRBJ1-3; CDR3aa: CAWSPRTAGNTIYF; CDR3nt: TGTGCCTGGAGTCCGCGGACTGCTGGAAACACCATATATTTT
abundance: .; v_gene: TRBV19; d_gene: TRBD1; j_gene: TRBJ2-2; CDR3aa: CASSRGQGQNTGELFF; CDR3nt: TGTGCCAGTAGTAGGGGACAGGGGCAGAACACCGGGGAGCTGTTTTTT
abundance: .; v_gene: TRBV6-6; d_gene: TRBD1; j_gene: TRBJ2-7; CDR3aa: CASSAGTGDEQYF; CDR3nt: TGTGCCAGCAGTGCCGGGACAGGGGACGAGCAGTACTTC
abundance: .; v_gene: TRBV3-1/TRBV3-2; d_gene: .; j_gene: TRBJ1-1; CDR3aa: CASSQLGDTEAFF; CDR3nt: TGTGCCAGCAGCCAATTAGGGGACACTGAAGCTTTCTTT
abundance: .; v_gene: TRBV11-3; d_gene: TRBD2; j_gene: TRBJ2-3; CDR3aa: CASSSSVAGGLADTQYF; CDR3nt: TGTGCCAGCAGCTCTTCTGTAGCGGGAGGGCTCGCAGATACGCAGTATTTT
abundance: .; v_gene: TRBV2; d_gene: TRBD2; j_gene: TRBJ2-3; CDR3aa: CATQAGGLDTQYF; CDR3nt: TGTGCCACCCAAGCGGGAGGGCTTGATACGCAGTATTTT
abundance: .; v_gene: TRBV5-8; d_gene: .; j_gene: TRBJ2-3; CDR3aa: CASSLASGAGGDTQYF; CDR3nt: TGTGCCAGCAGCTTGGCCTCGGGAGCCGGGGGAGATACGCAGTATTTT
abundance: .; v_gene: TRBV6-5; d_gene: .; j_gene: TRBJ2-4; CDR3aa: CASSIFGKNIQYF; CDR3nt: TGTGCCAGCAGTATTTTCGGCAAAAACATTCAGTACTTC
abundance: .; v_gene: TRBV6-5; d_gene: .; j_gene: TRBJ2-5; CDR3aa: CASRASGLAQETQYF; CDR3nt: TGTGCCAGCAGAGCCTCGGGTCTAGCGCAAGAGACCCAGTACTTC
abundance: .; v_gene: TRBV19; d_gene: .; j_gene: TRBJ1-4; CDR3aa: CASSIGPGTPKLFF; CDR3nt: TGTGCCAGTAGTATAGGGCCAGGGACACCAAAACTGTTTTTT
abundance: few; v_gene: TRBV18; d_gene: .; j_gene: TRBJ2-3; CDR3aa: CASSDSFTDTQYF; CDR3nt: TGTGCCAGCTCAGACAGTTTCACAGATACGCAGTATTTT
abundance: few; v_gene: TRBV6-1; d_gene: .; j_gene: TRBJ2-4; CDR3aa: CASSEVDMGGNIQYF; CDR3nt: TGTGCCAGCAGTGAAGTCGATATGGGGGGAAACATTCAGTACTTC
abundance: .; v_gene: TRBV19; d_gene: TRBD1; j_gene: TRBJ1-4; CDR3aa: CASRRDRGLVIEEKLFF; CDR3nt: TGTGCCAGTAGGCGGGACAGGGGGCTTGTGATCGAAGAAAAACTGTTTTTT
abundance: .; v_gene: TRBV4-1; d_gene: TRBD2; j_gene: TRBJ2-7; CDR3aa: CASSQDSVATGGQYF; CDR3nt: TGCGCCAGCAGCCAAGATTCGGTAGCGACGGGGGGGCAGTACTTC
abundance: .; v_gene: TRBV24-1; d_gene: TRBD2; j_gene: TRBJ2-3; CDR3aa: CATSDRGLAGDTQYF; CDR3nt: TGTGCCACCAGTGATAGGGGACTAGCTGGAGATACGCAGTATTTT
abundance: .; v_gene: TRBV5-1; d_gene: TRBD1; j_gene: TRBJ2-2; CDR3aa: CASSPDRGRLAGELFF; CDR3nt: TGCGCCAGCAGCCCGGACAGGGGGCGTCTGGCCGGGGAGCTGTTTTTT
abundance: .; v_gene: TRBV6-5; d_gene: .; j_gene: TRBJ1-4; CDR3aa: CASTPGWDTEKLFF; CDR3nt: TGTGCCAGCACTCCGGGGTGGGACACTGAAAAACTGTTTTTT
abundance: .; v_gene: TRBV7-2; d_gene: TRBD1; j_gene: TRBJ2-7; CDR3aa: CASSFGRGYEQYF; CDR3nt: TGTGCCAGCAGCTTCGGCAGGGGGTACGAGCAGTACTTC
abundance: .; v_gene: TRBV29-1; d_gene: .; j_gene: TRBJ2-1; CDR3aa: CSVARLDNEQFF; CDR3nt: TGCAGCGTTGCCCGACTGGACAATGAGCAGTTCTTC
abundance: .; v_gene: TRBV6-5; d_gene: TRBD1; j_gene: TRBJ2-7; CDR3aa: CASNGQVLSYEQYF; CDR3nt: TGTGCCAGCAACGGACAGGTTCTCTCCTACGAGCAGTACTTC
abundance: .; v_gene: TRBV18; d_gene: .; j_gene: TRBJ2-4; CDR3aa: CASSPAAGMRLAGQNIQYF; CDR3nt: TGTGCCAGCTCACCTGCGGCGGGAATGAGGCTAGCCGGGCAGAACATTCAGTACTTC
abundance: .; v_gene: TRBV7-2; d_gene: TRBD2; j_gene: TRBJ2-1; CDR3aa: CASSSYRSGAYNEQFF; CDR3nt: TGTGCCAGCAGCTCCTACCGGAGCGGGGCGTACAATGAGCAGTTCTTC
abundance: .; v_gene: TRBV7-7; d_gene: .; j_gene: TRBJ2-7; CDR3aa: CASSLGRGSHEQYF; CDR3nt: TGTGCTAGCAGCTTAGGAAGGGGGTCCCACGAGCAGTACTTC
abundance: .; v_gene: TRBV9; d_gene: TRBD2; j_gene: TRBJ2-3; CDR3aa: CATAREGQDTQYF; CDR3nt: TGTGCCACGGCGCGGGAGGGTCAAGATACGCAGTATTTT
abundance: .; v_gene: TRBV7-3; d_gene: TRBD2; j_gene: TRBJ2-1; CDR3aa: CASSFRGGSSYNEQFF; CDR3nt: TGTGCCAGCAGTTTCCGTGGCGGGAGCTCCTACAATGAGCAGTTCTTC
abundance: .; v_gene: TRBV5-1; d_gene: .; j_gene: TRBJ1-4; CDR3aa: CASSLAGQSTIFF; CDR3nt: TGCGCCAGCAGCTTGGCAGGGCAGTCTACGATTTTCTTT
abundance: .; v_gene: TRBV27; d_gene: TRBD1; j_gene: TRBJ1-4; CDR3aa: CASSLSIGTGGKLFF; CDR3nt: TGTGCCAGCAGTTTATCGATAGGGACAGGAGGAAAACTGTTTTTT
abundance: once; v_gene: TRBV19; d_gene: .; j_gene: TRBJ2-2; CDR3aa: CATQGGPGGGRTNTGELFF; CDR3nt: TGTGCCACCCAGGGGGGGCCTGGCGGGGGGCGGACGAACACCGGGGAGCTGTTTTTT
abundance: .; v_gene: TRBV9; d_gene: TRBD1; j_gene: TRBJ2-1; CDR3aa: CASSPTGGYNEQFF; CDR3nt: TGTGCCAGCAGCCCGACAGGGGGCTACAATGAGCAGTTCTTC